This is a list of T cell receptor beta chains from one sample in a study of T cell responses to AZD1222 COVID-19 vaccine. Some clones are missing from TCRdb's copy, which holds only in-frame ones; the method was immunoSEQ multiplex PCR. The sample holds about 180,000 clones; 90% to 95% are singletons and the top ten take under 2%. This specimen was peripheral blood, taken 28 days after the second AZD1222 dose. These receptors all come from an adult who received the AZD1222 COVID-19 vaccine. Both conserved end residues are part of each CDR3. Each record gives: V gene, D gene, J gene, clone size, CDR3 protein. D genes are given only for firm matches. Some rows have no size entry. The others give once, few or many, or a class for an expanded clone.

>TRBV20-1|TRBD1|TRBJ1-5|.
CSASIPGTGLLGNQPQHF
>TRBV4-3|TRBD2|TRBJ2-5|.
CASSQDWASGGETQYF
>TRBV28|.|TRBJ2-4|.
CASSLIIQGEAKNIQYF
>TRBV6-5|.|TRBJ1-2|.
CASGFLGSGNGYTF
>TRBV27|.|TRBJ1-2|.
CASSLSQRTNYGYTF
>TRBV2|TRBD1|TRBJ2-5|.
CASTLGQGAQETQYF
>TRBV5-1|.|TRBJ2-3|.
CASSLHPSTDTQYF
>TRBV5-4|.|TRBJ2-7|.
CASSLGVAEQYF
>TRBV11-2|TRBD2|TRBJ2-1|.
CASSRKLAGVIEQFF
>TRBV9|.|TRBJ2-3|.
CASSPRPEGGTQYF
>TRBV19|.|TRBJ1-1|.
CASSTPRGTEAFF
>TRBV6-2/TRBV6-3|.|TRBJ2-7|.
CASSYGGTAAYEQYF
>TRBV11-3|.|TRBJ1-1|.
CASSLVRLRDDTEAFF
>TRBV2|TRBD1|TRBJ1-2|.
CASSPGQGPYGYTF
>TRBV7-2|TRBD1|TRBJ1-1|.
CASSKTGFTYTEAFF
>TRBV27|TRBD1|TRBJ1-5|.
CASRDPGQGSCVNQPQHF
>TRBV6-5|.|TRBJ2-6|.
CASRDGESGANVLTF
>TRBV19|TRBD1|TRBJ1-2|.
CASSIDLFGTAYGYTF
>TRBV10-1|.|TRBJ2-2|once
CASSVTGANTGELFF
>TRBV9|TRBD2|TRBJ2-7|.
CASSFGGERERYEQYF
>TRBV28|.|TRBJ1-6|.
CASSLEARLRVPLHF
>TRBV24-1|.|TRBJ2-3|.
CATSDLRSGVTQYF
>TRBV28|.|TRBJ2-1|.
CASSPLDSLSYGEQFF
>TRBV5-4|.|TRBJ2-5|.
CASSPRTGPETQYF
>TRBV9|TRBD1|TRBJ1-5|.
CASSAGTGDRVINQPQHF
>TRBV4-2|.|TRBJ1-3|.
CASSQDPPRSSGNTIYF
>TRBV7-8|.|TRBJ2-2|.
CGGLDTPNTGELFF
>TRBV19|TRBD2|TRBJ2-7|.
CASSTGTSGREQYF
>TRBV5-1|.|TRBJ2-7|.
CASSLDQNEQYF
>TRBV28|TRBD1|TRBJ1-4|.
CASSLNRGWELFGKLFF
>TRBV7-9|TRBD1|TRBJ1-2|.
CASSFSPDRRDGYTF
>TRBV11-3|.|TRBJ2-1|few
CASSLGGRNEQFF
>TRBV5-8|.|TRBJ1-6|.
CASSEKTGLSPLHF
>TRBV18|.|TRBJ1-2|.
CASSPPAVSNYGYTF
>TRBV28|.|TRBJ1-4|.
CAIRGVTNEKLFF
>TRBV28|.|TRBJ1-2|.
CASSPRLGYTF
>TRBV3-1/TRBV3-2|.|TRBJ1-6|.
CASSQSRDSPLHF
>TRBV2|.|TRBJ2-1|.
CASSLGSWYEQFF
>TRBV30|.|TRBJ2-2|.
CAWSGPNTGELFF
>TRBV6-2/TRBV6-3|.|TRBJ2-7|.
CASSYSSGHEQYF
>TRBV3-1/TRBV3-2|TRBD2|TRBJ2-7|once
CASSQGLAGNYEQYF
>TRBV7-3|TRBD1|TRBJ2-2|.
CASHPGQGLNTGELFF
>TRBV6-6|TRBD1|TRBJ1-2|.
CASSSGQSHGYTF
>TRBV6-5|.|TRBJ1-2|.
CASTGQTGIYGYTF
>TRBV19|TRBD2|TRBJ2-1|.
CASRSGGRAIHNEQFF
>TRBV28|.|TRBJ1-5|.
CASSRGGFNQPQHF